This T cell receptor (beta chain) stems from a study of T cell responses to AZD1222 COVID-19 vaccine. In regard to this clone: The antigen remains unidentified.

TCRdb's table, derived via immunoSEQ multiplex PCR, lists solely in-frame clones and lacks some. The sample includes around 140,000 clones, roughly nine tenths of them seen just once. General study findings and limits: With two AZD1222 doses given, Spike-specific TCR breadth and depth both rose.

The material was peripheral blood, obtained 28 days after the second dose of the MenACWY control vaccine. The TCR originated in an adult who received the MenACWY meningococcal vaccine as a control.

The CDR3 reads CASSQNQPNTDTQYF. CDR3 bases: TGTGCCAGCAGCCAAAACCAGCCCAACACAGATACGCAGTATTTT. The chain employs TRBV3-1 (or the pseudogene TRBV3-2) and TRBJ2-3; unclear D gene. This CDR3 region has 15 residues. V was pared by 2 bases and J by 2 bases, with 11 bases between. Germline CDR1 reads LGHDT; CDR2 reads YNNKEL (reference sequence).